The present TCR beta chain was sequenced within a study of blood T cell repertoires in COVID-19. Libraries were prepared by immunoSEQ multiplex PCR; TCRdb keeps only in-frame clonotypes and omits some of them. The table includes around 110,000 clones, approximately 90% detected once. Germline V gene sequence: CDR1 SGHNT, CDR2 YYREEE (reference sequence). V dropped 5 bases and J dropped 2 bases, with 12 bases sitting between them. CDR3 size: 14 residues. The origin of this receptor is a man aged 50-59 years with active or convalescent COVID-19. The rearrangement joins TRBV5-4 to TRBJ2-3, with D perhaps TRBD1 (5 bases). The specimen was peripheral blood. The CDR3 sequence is CASSPGRYTDTQYF. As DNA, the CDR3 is TGTGCCAGCAGTCCAGGGCGGTACACAGATACGCAGTATTTT.